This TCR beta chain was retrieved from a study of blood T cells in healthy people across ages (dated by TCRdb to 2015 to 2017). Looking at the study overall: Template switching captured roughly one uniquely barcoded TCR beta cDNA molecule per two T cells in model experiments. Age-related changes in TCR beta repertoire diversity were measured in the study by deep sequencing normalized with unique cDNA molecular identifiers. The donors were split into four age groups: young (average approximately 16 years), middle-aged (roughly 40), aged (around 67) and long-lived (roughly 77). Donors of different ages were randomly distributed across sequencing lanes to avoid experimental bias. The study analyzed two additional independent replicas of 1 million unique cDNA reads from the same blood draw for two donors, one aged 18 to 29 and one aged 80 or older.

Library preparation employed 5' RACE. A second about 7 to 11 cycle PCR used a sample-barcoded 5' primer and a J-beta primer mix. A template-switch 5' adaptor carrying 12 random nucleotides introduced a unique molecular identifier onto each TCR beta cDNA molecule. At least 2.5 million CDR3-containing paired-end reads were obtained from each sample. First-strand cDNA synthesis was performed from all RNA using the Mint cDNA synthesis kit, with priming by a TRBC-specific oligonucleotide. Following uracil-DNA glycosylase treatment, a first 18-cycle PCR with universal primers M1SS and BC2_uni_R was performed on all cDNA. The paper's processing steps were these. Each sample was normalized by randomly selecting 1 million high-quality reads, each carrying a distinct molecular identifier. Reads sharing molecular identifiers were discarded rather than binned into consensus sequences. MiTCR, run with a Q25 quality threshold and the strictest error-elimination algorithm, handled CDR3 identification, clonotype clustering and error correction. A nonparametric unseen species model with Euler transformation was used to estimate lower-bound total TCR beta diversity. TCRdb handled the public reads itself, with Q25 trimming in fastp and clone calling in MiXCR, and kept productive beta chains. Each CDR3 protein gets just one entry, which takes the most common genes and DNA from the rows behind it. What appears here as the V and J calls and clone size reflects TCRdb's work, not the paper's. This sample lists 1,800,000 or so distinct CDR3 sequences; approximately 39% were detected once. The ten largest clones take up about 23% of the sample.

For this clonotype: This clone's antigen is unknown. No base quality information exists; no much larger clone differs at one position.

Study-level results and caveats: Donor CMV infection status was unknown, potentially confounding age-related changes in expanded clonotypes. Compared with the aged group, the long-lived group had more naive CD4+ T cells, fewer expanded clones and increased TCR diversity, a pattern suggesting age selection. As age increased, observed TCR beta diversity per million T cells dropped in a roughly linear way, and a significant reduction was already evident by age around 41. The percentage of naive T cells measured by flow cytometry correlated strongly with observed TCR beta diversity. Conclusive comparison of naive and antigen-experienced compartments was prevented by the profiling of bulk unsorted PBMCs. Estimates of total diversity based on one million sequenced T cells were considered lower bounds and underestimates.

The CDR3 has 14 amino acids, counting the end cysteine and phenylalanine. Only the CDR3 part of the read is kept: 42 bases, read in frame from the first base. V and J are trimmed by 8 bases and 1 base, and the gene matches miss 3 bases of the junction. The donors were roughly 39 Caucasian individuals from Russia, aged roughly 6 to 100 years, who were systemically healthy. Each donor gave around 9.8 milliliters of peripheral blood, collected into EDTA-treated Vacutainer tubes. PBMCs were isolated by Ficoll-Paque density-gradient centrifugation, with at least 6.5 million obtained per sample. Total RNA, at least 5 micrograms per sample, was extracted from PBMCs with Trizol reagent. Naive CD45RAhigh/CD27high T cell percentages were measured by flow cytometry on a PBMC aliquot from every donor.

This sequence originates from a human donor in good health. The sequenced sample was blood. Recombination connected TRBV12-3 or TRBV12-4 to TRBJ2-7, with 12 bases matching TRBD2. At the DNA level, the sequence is TGTGCCAGCGGGCTAGCGGGGGGGTCCTACGAGCAGTACTTC. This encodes CASGLAGGSYEQYF.